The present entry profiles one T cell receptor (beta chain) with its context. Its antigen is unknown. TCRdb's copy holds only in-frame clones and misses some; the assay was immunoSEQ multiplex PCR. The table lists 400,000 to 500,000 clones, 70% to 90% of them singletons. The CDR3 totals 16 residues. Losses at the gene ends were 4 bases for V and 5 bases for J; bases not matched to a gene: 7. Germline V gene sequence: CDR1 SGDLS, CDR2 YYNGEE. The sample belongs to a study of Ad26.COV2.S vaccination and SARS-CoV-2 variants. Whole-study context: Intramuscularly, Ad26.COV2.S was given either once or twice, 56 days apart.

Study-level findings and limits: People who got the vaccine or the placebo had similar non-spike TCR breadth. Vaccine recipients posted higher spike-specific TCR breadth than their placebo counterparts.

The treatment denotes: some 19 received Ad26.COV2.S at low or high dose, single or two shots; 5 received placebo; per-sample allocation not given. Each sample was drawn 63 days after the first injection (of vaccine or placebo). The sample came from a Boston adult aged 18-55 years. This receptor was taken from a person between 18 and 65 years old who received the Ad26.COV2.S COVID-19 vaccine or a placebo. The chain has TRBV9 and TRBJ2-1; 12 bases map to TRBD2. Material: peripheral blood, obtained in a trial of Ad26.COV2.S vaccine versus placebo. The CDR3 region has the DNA TGTGCCAGCAGCCCTAGACTAGCGGGGGATAACAATGAGCAGTTCTTC. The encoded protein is CASSPRLAGDNNEQFF.